This T cell receptor (beta chain) was recorded in a study of T cell repertoires and leukemia-associated antigens (dated by TCRdb to about 2019). Describing the broader study: Per sample, about 5.1 to 6.6 million read pairs and about 3.3 to 5.0 million effective reads were obtained, for roughly 16 million effective reads in total. The study aimed to identify which antigen a TCR Vbeta21 clone previously found in CML patients recognizes, using in vitro peptide stimulation of healthy T cells. The research as a whole found: The antigen specificity and function of the expanded clones were not directly tested and needed further investigation. No significant differences among the four groups were observed in the numbers of Vbeta genes (around 60), Jbeta genes (14), VDJ rearrangements, or unique CDR3s.

Turning to this clonotype: This clone's antigen is unknown. It has no much larger one-base neighbor in the sample; base qualities were not kept.

CD3+ T cells were initially rested overnight at around 2.6 million cells/mL in RPMI 1640 lacking fetal bovine serum. CD3+ T cells were isolated from PBMCs with MACS immunomagnetic beads following the manufacturer's instructions. Total RNA was extracted from the cultured T cells with TRIzol reagent. TCRbeta libraries were amplified from RNA using 5' rapid amplification of cDNA ends (5'RACE). Before sequencing, library concentration and integrity were assessed using Qubit, an Agilent instrument, and quantitative PCR. Sequencing of qualified libraries was performed on Illumina HiSeq or MiSeq by a commercial service provider. The published analysis was carried out like this. MiXCR version 1.8.2 was used to identify TCR sequences in each sample. To qualify, a clone needed a CDR3 longer than four amino acids, an in-frame nucleotide length, and no stop codon. An effective read was defined as a read containing the complete CDR3 structure. RT-PCR with 24 Vbeta primers, GeneScan spectratyping, and Sanger sequencing were used to validate expanded clones. TCRdb applied fastp at Q25 and MiXCR to the public reads, then kept only in-frame beta chains. Duplicate CDR3 protein sequences are folded into a single record with the most common DNA and genes. These V and J calls rely on TCRdb rather than the paper's analysis. For this sample the table gives 11,000 or so distinct CDR3 sequences, of which roughly 39% were detected only once. Of the sample, roughly 33% falls within the top ten clones.

At the junction V is shortened by 5 bases and J by 8 bases, with 15 bases in between. Measured from the cysteine to the phenylalanine, the CDR3 is 12 residues long. The read is trimmed to its CDR3 DNA, 36 bases read in frame from base 1. The germline V gene (reference sequence) provides CDR1 DFQATT and CDR2 SNEGSKA. The chain couples TRBV20-1 to TRBJ1-2; no D gene call is confident. The TCR originated in a female donor in good health. Material: CD3+ T cells sorted from blood and cultured. The CDR3 protein sequence reads: CSAPGQKEGYTF. The DNA is TGCAGTGCTCCTGGGCAGAAGGAAGGCTACACCTTC.